These 21 T cell receptor beta chains came from one sample sequenced in a study of PD-1 blockade in classical Hodgkin lymphoma. As for time point: cycle 4 day 1 (C4D1), after about 6 weeks of nivolumab. With no exception, relapse followed autologous stem cell transplantation in all patients, and brentuximab vedotin exposure varied. Magnetic negative selection was used to purify CD4+ T cells from PBMCs that had been thawed. Clones were sequenced by immunoSEQ multiplex PCR, and TCRdb holds only the in-frame ones, with some missing. The sample shows roughly 30,000 clones, around 84% of them seen only once. Sequencing used CD4+ T cells from blood, obtained before the fourth cycle of nivolumab. The receptor set was obtained from a human donor with classical Hodgkin lymphoma.

This chain links TRBV30 with TRBJ1-1, with 7 bases fitting TRBD1. The CDR3 sequence is 14 residues long. The V gene's germline CDR1 is GTSNPN and CDR2 SVGIG (reference sequence). The J segment lost 1 base and the V segment lost 5 bases, leaving 7 bases of the junction unmatched. The CDR3 sequence: CAWFRGGKNTEAFF. The DNA of the CDR3 is TGTGCCTGGTTCAGGGGGGGAAAGAACACTGAAGCTTTCTTT.

The chain couples TRBV15 to TRBJ2-5; D perhaps matches TRBD2 (5 bases). The germline V and J ends were trimmed by 1 base and 1 base, with 10 bases remaining between them. CDR3 size: 15 residues. The germline V gene has CDR1 LNHNV and CDR2 YYDKDF (reference sequence). CDR3 DNA sequence: TGTGCCACCAGCAGAGTAGGGCTAGCCCAAGAGACCCAGTACTTC. Its translation is CATSRVGLAQETQYF. Supplemented by reference TRBV15 and TRBJ2-5, the full variable domain reads DAMVIQNPRYQVTQFGKPVTLSCSQTLNHNVMYWYQQKSSQAPKLLFHYYDKDFNNEADTPDNFQSRRPNTSFCFLDIRSPGLGDTAMYLCATSRVGLAQETQYFGPGTRLLVL.

This clone was seen only a few times. The genes are TRBV5-1 and TRBJ2-3, with D perhaps TRBD1 (5 bases). The length of the CDR3 is 15 residues. V was pared by 2 bases and J by 2 bases, with 12 bases between. Germline-derived CDR1 and CDR2 are SGHRS and YFSETQ. The CDR3 DNA reads as TGCGCCAGCAGCTTTGTTCAGGGTTTCACAGATACGCAGTATTTT. Encoded protein: CASSFVQGFTDTQYF.

This chain connects TRBV28 to TRBJ1-6; possible D gene TRBD1, 6 bases. CDR3 length equals 14 residues. Trimming shortened V by 6 bases and J by 6 bases, and 12 bases separated the two germline ends. The germline CDR1 and CDR2 sequences are MDHEN and SYDVKM. CDR3 amino acids: CASSWGLGNSPLHF. In nucleotides, the CDR3 is TGTGCCAGCAGCTGGGGGCTAGGTAATTCACCCCTCCACTTT.

V usage is TRBV30 and J usage is TRBJ2-7; 9 positions match TRBD2. The CDR3 consists of 14 residues. Germline V gene data show CDR1 as GTSNPN and CDR2 as SVGIG (reference sequence). Trimming took 2 bases from V and 7 from J; bases not matched to a gene: 9. The CDR3 reads CAWSLPGLAWEQYF. The CDR3 DNA follows: TGTGCCTGGAGTTTACCGGGACTAGCCTGGGAGCAGTACTTC.

The rearrangement joins TRBV5-1 to TRBJ2-5; 8 bases align to TRBD1. After removal of 5 bases from V and 4 bases from J, the junction contained 7 bases not matched to a gene. The CDR3 consists of 14 residues. The V gene's germline CDR1 is SGHRS and CDR2 YFSETQ. CDR3 protein: CASRPTGVPETQYF. As DNA, the CDR3 is TGCGCCAGCAGGCCGACAGGGGTCCCAGAGACCCAGTACTTC.

This clone appeared a single time. This rearrangement joins TRBV10-3 to TRBJ1-4; maybe TRBD1 (5 bases). This CDR3 spans 15 amino acids. Germline V gene lookup returns CDR1 ENHRY and CDR2 SYGVKD. The V gene lost 2 bases and the J gene lost 4 bases, with 11 bases spanning the gap. This CDR3 reads CAISENGGGNEKLFF. In DNA form, the CDR3 reads TGTGCCATCAGTGAGAACGGGGGAGGTAATGAAAAACTGTTTTTT.

The J gene is TRBJ1-1, the V gene TRBV4-1; 8 nucleotides align to TRBD1. J gave up 1 base and V 3 bases, and 4 bases lay outside the gene matches. Germline CDR1 reads MGHRA; CDR2 reads YSYEKL. The CDR3 contains 15 residues. In DNA, the CDR3 is TGCGCCAGCAGCCAGCCGACAGGGGAGAACACTGAAGCTTTCTTT. Its protein product is CASSQPTGENTEAFF.

The chain is built from TRBV5-1 and TRBJ1-5; D unclear. This CDR3 is built from 11 residues. The V and J ends lost 2 bases and 8 bases respectively, with 5 bases between them. Germline V gene data show CDR1 as SGHRS and CDR2 as YFSETQ. The CDR3 DNA reads as TGCGCCAGCAGCTTTTGGGAGCCCCAGCATTTT. It encodes CASSFWEPQHF.

The CDR3 DNA is TGCGCCAGCAGATTCCAAACGGGACAGGGCACATTCGAGCAGTACTTC. Translation gives CASRFQTGQGTFEQYF. This chain links TRBV5-1 with TRBJ2-7; 9 nucleotides agree with TRBD1. V trimming: 5 bases; J trimming: 6 bases; junction bases outside the gene matches: 15. Germline assignment: CDR1 SGHRS and CDR2 YFSETQ. This CDR3 is 16 amino acids long.

The chain combines TRBV19 with TRBJ1-2; no reliable D call. Germline assignment: CDR1 LNHDA and CDR2 SQIVND (reference sequence). The V and J ends lost 4 bases and 8 bases respectively, with 23 bases between them. The CDR3 extends over 16 amino acids. The CDR3 region is CASSTSPAGAFNGYTF. CDR3 bases: TGTGCCAGTAGTACATCCCCCGCGGGCGCCTTCAACGGCTACACCTTC.

The rearrangement links TRBV5-6 to TRBJ1-6, with no clear D. This CDR3 is built from 15 residues. Germline V gives CDR1 SGHDT, CDR2 YYEEEE. Deletions cut 0 bases from V and 5 bases from J, with 9 bases between. CDR3 in DNA: TGTGCCAGCAGCTTGGTGACTGGGGATAATTCACCCCTCCACTTT. This sequence encodes CASSLVTGDNSPLHF.

CDR3 sequence: CASGLAGALRNIQYF. The CDR3 bases are TGTGCCAGCGGACTAGCGGGGGCCCTACGAAACATTCAGTACTTC. V gene TRBV28 combines with J gene TRBJ2-4; 13 nucleotides agree with TRBD2. The V segment lost 8 bases and the J segment 6 bases; nucleotides outside the gene matches: 7. Germline assignment: CDR1 MDHEN and CDR2 SYDVKM. The CDR3 runs 15 residues. Full variable domain (remainder filled in from reference TRBV28 and TRBJ2-4): DVKVTQSSRYLVKRTGEKVFLECVQDMDHENMFWYRQDPGLGLRLIYFSYDVKMKEKGDIPEGYSVSREKKERFSLILESASTNQTSMYLCASGLAGALRNIQYFGAGTRLSVL.

The chain combines TRBV11-2 with TRBJ2-5; 7 nucleotides align to TRBD2. CDR3 size: 16 residues. V lost 5 bases to trimming and J lost 4 bases; unmatched junction nucleotides: 13. CDR1 is SGHAT and CDR2 is FQNNGV in the germline V gene. CDR3 amino acids: CASSLRLASSGETQYF. As DNA, the CDR3 is TGTGCCAGCAGCCTCAGACTAGCTTCATCGGGAGAGACCCAGTACTTC. Full variable domain (missing parts from reference TRBV11-2 and TRBJ2-5): EAGVAQSPRYKIIEKRQSVAFWCNPISGHATLYWYQQILGQGPKLLIQFQNNGVVDDSQLPKDRFSAERLKGVDSTLKIQPAKLEDSAVYLCASSLRLASSGETQYFGPGTRLLVL.

The V gene is TRBV5-1, the J gene TRBJ2-7; 11 bases match TRBD1. Trimming took 5 bases from V and 2 from J; bases not matched to a gene: 9. Germline V lookup: CDR1 SGHRS, CDR2 YFSETQ. The CDR3 totals 16 residues. CDR3 protein: CASSGIRDRGTYEQYF. DNA for the CDR3: TGCGCCAGCAGTGGTATCCGGGACAGGGGGACCTACGAGCAGTACTTC.

This rearrangement joins TRBV25-1 to TRBJ1-3, with 9 bases aligning to TRBD1. CDR3 length: 14 residues. Looked up from germline, CDR1 is MGHDK and CDR2 is SYGVNS. With 8 bases clipped from V and 4 bases from J, the junction kept 6 bases outside the gene matches. The CDR3 region has the DNA TGTGCCAGCGGGAGACAGGGGGAAGGAAACACCATATATTTT. This sequence encodes CASGRQGEGNTIYF.

This rearrangement joins TRBV7-9 to TRBJ1-1; TRBD1 might be the D (6 bases). CDR1 SEHNR and CDR2 FQNEAQ come from the germline V gene (reference sequence). V was clipped by 1 base and J by 1 base, with 13 bases between them. This CDR3 spans 16 amino acids. CDR3 in DNA: TGTGCCAGCAGCTTAGTGTGGACAGTCCCGAACACTGAAGCTTTCTTT. Amino acid sequence: CASSLVWTVPNTEAFF.

The V call is TRBV5-1, the J call TRBJ2-7; D could derive from TRBD1 or TRBD2 (5 bases each). Trimming pared 0 bases from V and 1 base from J, leaving 11 bases between. Germline V gene lookup returns CDR1 SGHRS and CDR2 YFSETQ. The CDR3 covers 15 residues. CDR3 sequence (DNA): TGCGCCAGCAGCTTGGCCGGGGCTTATTCCTACGAGCAGTACTTC. It specifies CASSLAGAYSYEQYF.

The chain uses TRBV6-4 and TRBJ2-2; possibly TRBD2 for D (5 bases). The germline V and J ends were trimmed by 3 bases and 4 bases, with 12 bases remaining between them. The germline CDR1 and CDR2 sequences are MRHNA and SNTAGT. This CDR3 region has 15 residues. The CDR3 DNA reads TGTGCCAGCAGTGAAATAAGCGGATTCACCGGGGAGCTGTTTTTT. Its protein product is CASSEISGFTGELFF.

This chain joins TRBV15 and TRBJ1-4; no clear D. Germline V CDR1 and CDR2: LNHNV, YYDKDF (reference sequence). The CDR3 length is 16 residues. V was trimmed by 0 bases and J by 4 bases, leaving 12 bases between them. The CDR3 loop is CATSRERIVYNEKLFF. As DNA, the CDR3 is TGTGCCACCAGCAGAGAACGGATCGTTTATAATGAAAAACTGTTTTTT.

This clone was counted once. V usage is TRBV5-1 and J usage is TRBJ2-7; 11 bases agree with TRBD2. V gave up 4 bases and J gave up 4 bases; unmatched junction bases: 10. The CDR3 is 16 residues long. The germline V gene has CDR1 SGHRS and CDR2 YFSETQ. CDR3 nucleotide sequence: TGCGCCAGCAGCAAAACAACCGGGACTAGCGGTTACGAGCAGTACTTC. Translation gives CASSKTTGTSGYEQYF. The full variable domain, its missing parts supplied by reference TRBV5-1 and TRBJ2-7, is KAGVTQTPRYLIKTRGQQVTLSCSPISGHRSVSWYQQTPGQGLQFLFEYFSETQRNKGNFPGRFSGRQFSNSRSEMNVSTLELGDSALYLCASSKTTGTSGYEQYFGPGTRLTVT.